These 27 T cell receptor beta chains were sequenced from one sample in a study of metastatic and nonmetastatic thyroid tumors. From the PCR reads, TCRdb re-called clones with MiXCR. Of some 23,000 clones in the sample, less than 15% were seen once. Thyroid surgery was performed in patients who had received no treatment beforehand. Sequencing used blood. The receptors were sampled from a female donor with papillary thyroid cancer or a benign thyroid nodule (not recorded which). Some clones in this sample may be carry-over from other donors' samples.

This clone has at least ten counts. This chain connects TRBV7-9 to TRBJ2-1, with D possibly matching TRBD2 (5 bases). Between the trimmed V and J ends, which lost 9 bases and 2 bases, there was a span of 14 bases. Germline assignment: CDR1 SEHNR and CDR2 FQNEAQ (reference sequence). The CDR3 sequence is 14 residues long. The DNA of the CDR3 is TGTGCCAGTACGAGGGAGTCGACCTACAATGAGCAGTTCTTC. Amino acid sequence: CASTRESTYNEQFF.

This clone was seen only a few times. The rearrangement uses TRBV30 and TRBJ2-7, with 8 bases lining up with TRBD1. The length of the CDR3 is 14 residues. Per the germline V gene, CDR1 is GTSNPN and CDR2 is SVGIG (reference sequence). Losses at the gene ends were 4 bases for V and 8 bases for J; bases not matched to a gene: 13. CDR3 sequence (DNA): TGTGCCTGGACCCCCGGGACAGGCAGTCCCCAGCAGTACTTC. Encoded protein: CAWTPGTGSPQQYF.

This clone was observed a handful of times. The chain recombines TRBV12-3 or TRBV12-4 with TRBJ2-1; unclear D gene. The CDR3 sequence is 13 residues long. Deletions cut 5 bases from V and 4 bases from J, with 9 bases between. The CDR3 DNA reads TGTGCCAGCAGTCTCCGTAGGTACAATGAGCAGTTCTTC. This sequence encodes CASSLRRYNEQFF.

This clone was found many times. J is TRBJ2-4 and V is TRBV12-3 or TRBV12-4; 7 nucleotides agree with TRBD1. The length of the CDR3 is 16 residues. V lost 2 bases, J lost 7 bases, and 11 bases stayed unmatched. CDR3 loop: CASSLRPNRGMNIQYF. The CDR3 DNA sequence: TGTGCCAGCAGTTTAAGGCCAAACAGGGGAATGAACATTCAGTACTTC.

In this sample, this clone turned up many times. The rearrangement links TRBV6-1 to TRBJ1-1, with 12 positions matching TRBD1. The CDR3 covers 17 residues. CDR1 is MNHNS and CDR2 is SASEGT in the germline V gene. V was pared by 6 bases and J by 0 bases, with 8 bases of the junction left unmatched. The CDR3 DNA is TGTGCCAGCAGGGCCGGGACAGGGGGCGGTGTGAACACTGAAGCTTTCTTT. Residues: CASRAGTGGGVNTEAFF.

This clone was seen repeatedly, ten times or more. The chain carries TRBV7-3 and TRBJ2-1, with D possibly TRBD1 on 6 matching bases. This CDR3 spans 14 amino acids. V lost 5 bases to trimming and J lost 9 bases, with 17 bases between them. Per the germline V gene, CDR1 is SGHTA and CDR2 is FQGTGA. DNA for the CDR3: TGTGCCAGCAGCACGTCAGGGGTGGGGGCTGAGCAGTTCTTC. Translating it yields CASSTSGVGAEQFF.

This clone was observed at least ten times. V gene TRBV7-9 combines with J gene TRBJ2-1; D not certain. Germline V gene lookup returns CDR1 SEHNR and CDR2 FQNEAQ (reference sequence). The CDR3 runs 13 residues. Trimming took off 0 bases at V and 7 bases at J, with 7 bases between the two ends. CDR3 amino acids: CASSLAVANEQFF. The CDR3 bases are TGTGCCAGCAGCTTAGCTGTGGCTAATGAGCAGTTCTTC.

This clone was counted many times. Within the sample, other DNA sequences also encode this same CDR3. The CDR3: CSARTQGHNEKLFF. The CDR3 region has the DNA TGCAGTGCTAGGACTCAGGGACACAATGAAAAACTGTTTTTT. The chain recombines TRBV20-1 with TRBJ1-4; perhaps TRBD1 as D (6 bases). The germline gives CDR1 DFQATT, CDR2 SNEGSKA (reference sequence). V gave up 3 bases and J gave up 5 bases, with 13 bases separating them. CDR3 length equals 14 residues.

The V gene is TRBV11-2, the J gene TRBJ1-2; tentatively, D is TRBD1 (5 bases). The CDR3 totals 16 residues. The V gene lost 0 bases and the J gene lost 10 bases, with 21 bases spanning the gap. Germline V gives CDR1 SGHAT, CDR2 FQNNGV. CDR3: CASSLDTPAWGNDYTF. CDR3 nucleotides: TGTGCCAGCAGCTTAGACACCCCCGCGTGGGGGAATGACTACACCTTC.

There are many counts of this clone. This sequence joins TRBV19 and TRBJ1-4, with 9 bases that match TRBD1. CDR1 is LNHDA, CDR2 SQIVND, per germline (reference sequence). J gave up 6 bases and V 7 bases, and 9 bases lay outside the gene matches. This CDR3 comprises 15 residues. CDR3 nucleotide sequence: TGTGCCAGTACACGCGGACAGGGGTCTGATGAAAAACTGTTTTTT. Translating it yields CASTRGQGSDEKLFF.

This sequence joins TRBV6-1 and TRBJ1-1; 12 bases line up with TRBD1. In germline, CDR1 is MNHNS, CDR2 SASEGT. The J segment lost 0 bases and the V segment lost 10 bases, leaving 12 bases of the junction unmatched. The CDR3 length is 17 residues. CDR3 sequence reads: CANRAGTGGVVNTEAFF. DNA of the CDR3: TGTGCCAACAGGGCCGGGACAGGGGGCGTTGTGAACACTGAAGCTTTCTTT.

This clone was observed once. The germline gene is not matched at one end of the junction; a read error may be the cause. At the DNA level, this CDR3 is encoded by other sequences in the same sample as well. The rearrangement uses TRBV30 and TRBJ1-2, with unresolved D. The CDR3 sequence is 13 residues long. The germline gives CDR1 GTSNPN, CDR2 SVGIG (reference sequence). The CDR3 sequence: CAWTGPPLYGYTF. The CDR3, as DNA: TGCGCCTGGACCGGTCCTCCACTCTATGGCTACACCTTC. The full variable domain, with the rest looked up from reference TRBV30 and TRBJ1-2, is SQTIHQWPATLVQPVGSPLSLECTVEGTSNPNLYWYRQAAGRGLQLLFYSVGIGQISSEVPQNLSASRPQDRQFILSSKKLLLSDSGFYLCAWTGPPLYGYTFGSGTRLTVV.

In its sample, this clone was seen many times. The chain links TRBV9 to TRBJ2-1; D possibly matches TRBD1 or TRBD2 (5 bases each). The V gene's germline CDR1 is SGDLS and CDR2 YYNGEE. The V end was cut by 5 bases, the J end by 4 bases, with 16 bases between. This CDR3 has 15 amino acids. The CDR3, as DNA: TGTGCCAGCAGTTCCAGGGAGACTTTTTACAATGAGCAGTTCTTC. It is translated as CASSSRETFYNEQFF. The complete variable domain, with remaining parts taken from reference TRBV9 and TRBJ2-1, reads DSGVTQTPKHLITATGQRVTLRCSPRSGDLSVYWYQQSLDQGLQFLIQYYNGEERAKGNILERFSAQQFPDLHSELNLSSLELGDSALYFCASSSRETFYNEQFFGPGTRLTVL.

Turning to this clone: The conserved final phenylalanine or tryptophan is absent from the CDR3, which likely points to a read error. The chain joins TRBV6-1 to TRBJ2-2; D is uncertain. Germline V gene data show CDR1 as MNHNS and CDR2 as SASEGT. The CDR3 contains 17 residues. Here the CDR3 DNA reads TGTGCCAGCAACCAACCTATGGCGGCAACGAACACCGTGGAGCTGTTTTGT. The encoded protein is CASNQPMAATNTVELFC.

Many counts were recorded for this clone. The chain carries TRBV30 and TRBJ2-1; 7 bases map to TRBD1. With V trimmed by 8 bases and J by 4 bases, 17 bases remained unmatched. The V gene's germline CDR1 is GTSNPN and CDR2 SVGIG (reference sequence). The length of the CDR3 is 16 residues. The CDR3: CALGSSDRAKYNEQFF. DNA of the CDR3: TGTGCCCTTGGCTCCTCCGACAGGGCGAAGTACAATGAGCAGTTCTTC.

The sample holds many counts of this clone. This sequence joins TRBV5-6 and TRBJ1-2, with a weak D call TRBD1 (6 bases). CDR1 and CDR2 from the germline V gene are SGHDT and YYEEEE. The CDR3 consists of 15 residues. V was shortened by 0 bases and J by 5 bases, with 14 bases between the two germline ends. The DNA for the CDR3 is TGTGCCAGCAGCTTGGTCCTACAGGGCCGGTATGGCTACACCTTC. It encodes CASSLVLQGRYGYTF.

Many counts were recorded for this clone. CDR3 sequence reads: CASSSAGGITEAFF. CDR3 nucleotides: TGTGCCAGCAGTAGCGCAGGGGGCATCACTGAAGCTTTCTTT. The chain links TRBV28 to TRBJ1-1; 8 nucleotides agree with TRBD1. The V gene's germline CDR1 is MDHEN and CDR2 SYDVKM. V lost 5 bases and J lost 4; bases outside the gene matches: 6. The CDR3 covers 14 residues.

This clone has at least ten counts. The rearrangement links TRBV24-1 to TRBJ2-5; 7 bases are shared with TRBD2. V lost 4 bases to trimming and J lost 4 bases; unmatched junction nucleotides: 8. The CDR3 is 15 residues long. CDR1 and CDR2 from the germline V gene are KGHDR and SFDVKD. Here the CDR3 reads CATSDTRLAPETQYF. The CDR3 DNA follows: TGTGCCACCAGTGACACCCGACTAGCCCCAGAGACCCAGTACTTC.

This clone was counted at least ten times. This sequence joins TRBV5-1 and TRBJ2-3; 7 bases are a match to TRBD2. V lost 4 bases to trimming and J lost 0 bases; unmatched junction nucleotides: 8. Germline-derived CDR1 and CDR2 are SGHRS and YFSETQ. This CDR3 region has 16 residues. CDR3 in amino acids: CASSVFSGSSTDTQYF. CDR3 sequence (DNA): TGCGCCAGCAGCGTTTTTAGCGGGTCGAGCACAGATACGCAGTATTTT.

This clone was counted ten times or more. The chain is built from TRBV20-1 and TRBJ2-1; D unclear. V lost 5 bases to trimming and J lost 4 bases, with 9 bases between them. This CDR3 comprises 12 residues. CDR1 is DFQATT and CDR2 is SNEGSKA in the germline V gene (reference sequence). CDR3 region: CSASRGYNEQFF. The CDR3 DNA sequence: TGCAGTGCTTCCCGTGGTTACAATGAGCAGTTCTTC.

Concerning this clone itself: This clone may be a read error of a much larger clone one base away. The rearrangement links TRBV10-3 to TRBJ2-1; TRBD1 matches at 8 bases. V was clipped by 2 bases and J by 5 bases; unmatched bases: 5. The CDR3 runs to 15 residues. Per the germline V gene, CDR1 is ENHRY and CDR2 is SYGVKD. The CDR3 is CAISERQGSNNEQFF. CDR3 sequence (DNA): TGTGCCATCAGTGAGAGACAGGGGTCTAACAATGAGCAGTTCTTC.

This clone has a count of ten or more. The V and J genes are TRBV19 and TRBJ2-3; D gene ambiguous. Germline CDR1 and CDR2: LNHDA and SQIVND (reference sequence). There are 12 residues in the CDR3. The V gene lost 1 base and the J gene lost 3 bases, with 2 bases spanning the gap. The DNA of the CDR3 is TGTGCCAGTAGTATAGGGACAGATACGCAGTATTTT. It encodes CASSIGTDTQYF.

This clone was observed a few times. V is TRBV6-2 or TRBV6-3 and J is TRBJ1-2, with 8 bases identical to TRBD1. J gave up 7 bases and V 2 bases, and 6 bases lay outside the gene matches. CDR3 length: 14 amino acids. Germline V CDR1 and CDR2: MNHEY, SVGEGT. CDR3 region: CASSYPTGGSGYTF. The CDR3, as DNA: TGTGCCAGCAGTTACCCTACAGGGGGTAGTGGCTACACCTTC.

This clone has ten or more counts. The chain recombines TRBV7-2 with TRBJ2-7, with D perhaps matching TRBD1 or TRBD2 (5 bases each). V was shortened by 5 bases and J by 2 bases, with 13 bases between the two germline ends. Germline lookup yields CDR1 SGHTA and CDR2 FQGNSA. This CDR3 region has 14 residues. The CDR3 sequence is CASSPGRAAYEQYF. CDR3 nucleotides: TGTGCCAGCAGCCCGGGACGGGCCGCCTACGAGCAGTACTTC.

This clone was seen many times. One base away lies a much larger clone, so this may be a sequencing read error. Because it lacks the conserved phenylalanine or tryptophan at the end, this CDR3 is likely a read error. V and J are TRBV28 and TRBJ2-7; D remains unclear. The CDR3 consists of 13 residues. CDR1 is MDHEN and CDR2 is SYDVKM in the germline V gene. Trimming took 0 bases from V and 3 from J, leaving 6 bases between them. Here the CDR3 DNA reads TGTGCCAGCAGTTTATGGACCAGCTACGAGCAGTACCTC. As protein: CASSLWTSYEQYL.

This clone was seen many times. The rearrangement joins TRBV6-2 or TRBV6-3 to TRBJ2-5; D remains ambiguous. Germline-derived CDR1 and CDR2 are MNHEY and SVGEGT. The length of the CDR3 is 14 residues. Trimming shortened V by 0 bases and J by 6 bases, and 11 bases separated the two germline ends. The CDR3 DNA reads TGTGCCAGCAGTTACTCGGGCATCAGGAAGACCCAGTACTTC. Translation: CASSYSGIRKTQYF.

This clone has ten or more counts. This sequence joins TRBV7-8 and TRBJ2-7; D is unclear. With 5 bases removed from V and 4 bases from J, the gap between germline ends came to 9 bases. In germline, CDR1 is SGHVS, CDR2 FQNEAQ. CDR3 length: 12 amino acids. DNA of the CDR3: TGTGCCAGCAGCCTGACACGTTACGAGCAGTACTTC. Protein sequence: CASSLTRYEQYF.